This entry lists 12 T cell receptor beta chains sequenced from one sample in a study of T cells after yellow fever vaccination. TCRdb used MiXCR to reprocess the 5' RACE reads, holding one entry per CDR3 protein. This sample has hundreds of thousands of distinct CDR3 sequences, with more than 9% found just once. Sample: PBMCs, taken on the day of the yellow fever booster vaccination. These receptors came from a man in his thirties or forties who received the YFV17D yellow fever vaccine.

This clonotype appeared a few times. The chain joins TRBV20-1 to TRBJ2-7; 10 positions agree with TRBD1. Germline CDR1 DFQATT, CDR2 SNEGSKA (reference sequence). The CDR3 is 15 amino acids. V gave up 1 base and J gave up 6 bases; unmatched junction bases: 9. The CDR3 is CSARVPGTGVVEQYF. The CDR3, as DNA: TGCAGTGCTAGAGTTCCCGGGACAGGGGTTGTCGAGCAGTACTTC.

This clonotype was detected only a few times. V gene TRBV11-2 combines with J gene TRBJ2-1; TRBD1 is a possible D gene (6 bases). Trimming took off 7 bases at V and 7 bases at J, with 26 bases between the two ends. The CDR3 contains 17 residues. CDR1 SGHAT and CDR2 FQNNGV come from the germline V gene. The CDR3 loop is CASKPRIGQTPGNEQFF. The CDR3 DNA follows: TGTGCCAGCAAACCCCGGATCGGACAGACCCCAGGGAATGAGCAGTTCTTC.

The rearrangement joins TRBV24-1 to TRBJ2-5, with D perhaps matching TRBD1 (6 bases). V was pared by 3 bases and J by 5 bases, with 12 bases between. There are 14 residues in the CDR3. CDR1 and CDR2 from the germline V gene are KGHDR and SFDVKD. DNA of the CDR3: TGTGCCACCAGTGATGCGACAGGAGTCGAGACCCAGTACTTC. This gives the protein CATSDATGVETQYF.

This chain links TRBV7-2 with TRBJ1-1, with a weak D call TRBD1 (5 bases). V lost 3 bases and J lost 1, with 12 bases in between. The CDR3 is 15 amino acids. Looked up from germline, CDR1 is SGHTA and CDR2 is FQGNSA. Here the CDR3 reads CASSFLTGGNTEAFF. The CDR3 region has the DNA TGTGCCAGCAGCTTTCTTACGGGGGGGAACACTGAAGCTTTCTTT.

The CDR3, as DNA: TGTGCCAGCAGTTACTCAGGGAGGATCGGGAACACTGAAGCTTTCTTT. Translating it yields CASSYSGRIGNTEAFF. The genes are TRBV6-5 and TRBJ1-1; no clear D gene. V was shortened by 0 bases and J by 1 base, with 12 bases between the two germline ends. Germline CDR1 and CDR2: MNHEY and SVGAGI. The length of the CDR3 is 16 residues.

The rearrangement joins TRBV24-1 to TRBJ2-7, with TRBD1 as a possible D gene (5 bases). The ends were cut back, 0 bases at V and 3 bases at J, with 14 bases in the middle. The CDR3 covers 16 residues. CDR1 is KGHDR and CDR2 is SFDVKD in the germline V gene. The CDR3 DNA reads as TGTGCCACCAGTGATTTGGAAGGGGTGCCCTTCTACGAGCAGTACTTC. The encoded protein is CATSDLEGVPFYEQYF.

In regard to this clonotype: A much larger clone lies a single base off, so this may be a read error. The conserved final phenylalanine or tryptophan is absent from the CDR3, which likely points to a read error. V gene TRBV7-2 combines with J gene TRBJ1-2, with D perhaps matching TRBD1 (6 bases). V shed 1 base and J shed 4 bases, with 7 bases lying between them. The germline gives CDR1 SGHTA, CDR2 FQGNSA. The CDR3 is 13 residues long. CDR3: CASSLGTAYGYTS. The CDR3 coding sequence is TGTGCCAGCAGCTTAGGGACAGCCTATGGCTACACCTCC.

The chain is built from TRBV4-3 and TRBJ2-4; D perhaps matches TRBD1 (6 bases). Germline CDR1 reads LGHNA; CDR2 reads YSLEER. V gave up 0 bases and J gave up 7 bases, with 16 bases separating them. This CDR3 is 16 amino acids long. The CDR3 loop reads CASSQDLRDTENIQYF. The CDR3 region has the DNA TGCGCCAGCAGCCAAGATCTCCGGGACACGGAGAACATTCAGTACTTC.

The rearrangement uses TRBV11-2 and TRBJ2-7; weak D call: TRBD2 (6 bases). CDR1 is SGHAT and CDR2 is FQNNGV in the germline V gene. V gave up 1 base and J gave up 0 bases, with 13 bases separating them. The CDR3 spans 16 residues. In nucleotides, the CDR3 is TGTGCCAGCAGCTTAGGCCCGGGAGAGAGCTCCTACGAGCAGTACTTC. Translation gives CASSLGPGESSYEQYF.

Worth noting for this clonotype: Germline and junction disagree at one end, which may indicate a read error. The V and J genes are TRBV20-1 and TRBJ2-5, with TRBD2 matching 11 bases. Germline loops: CDR1 DFQATT, CDR2 SNEGSKA (reference sequence). The CDR3 is 16 residues long. CDR3 DNA: TGCTGTGCTAGAGAATCTAGCGGGAGGCGGGGTGAGACCCAGTACTTC. Translating it yields CCARESSGRRGETQYF.

The chain uses TRBV10-3 and TRBJ2-5; tentative D call: TRBD1 (6 bases). CDR3 length: 14 residues. Between the trimmed V and J ends, which lost 6 bases and 3 bases, there was a span of 14 bases. From germline, CDR1 is ENHRY and CDR2 SYGVKD. CDR3: CAIRKGSGEETQYF. The CDR3 coding sequence is TGTGCCATCAGAAAAGGGTCAGGGGAAGAGACCCAGTACTTC.

This clonotype was seen repeatedly, ten times or more. This CDR3 is CASSLEVTAYEQYF. CDR3 bases: TGTGCCAGCAGCTTAGAGGTTACAGCCTACGAGCAGTACTTC. V usage is TRBV7-2 and J usage is TRBJ2-7; D unclear. CDR1 SGHTA and CDR2 FQGNSA come from the germline V gene. The CDR3 is 14 residues long. V lost 1 base to trimming and J lost 2 bases, with 9 bases between them.